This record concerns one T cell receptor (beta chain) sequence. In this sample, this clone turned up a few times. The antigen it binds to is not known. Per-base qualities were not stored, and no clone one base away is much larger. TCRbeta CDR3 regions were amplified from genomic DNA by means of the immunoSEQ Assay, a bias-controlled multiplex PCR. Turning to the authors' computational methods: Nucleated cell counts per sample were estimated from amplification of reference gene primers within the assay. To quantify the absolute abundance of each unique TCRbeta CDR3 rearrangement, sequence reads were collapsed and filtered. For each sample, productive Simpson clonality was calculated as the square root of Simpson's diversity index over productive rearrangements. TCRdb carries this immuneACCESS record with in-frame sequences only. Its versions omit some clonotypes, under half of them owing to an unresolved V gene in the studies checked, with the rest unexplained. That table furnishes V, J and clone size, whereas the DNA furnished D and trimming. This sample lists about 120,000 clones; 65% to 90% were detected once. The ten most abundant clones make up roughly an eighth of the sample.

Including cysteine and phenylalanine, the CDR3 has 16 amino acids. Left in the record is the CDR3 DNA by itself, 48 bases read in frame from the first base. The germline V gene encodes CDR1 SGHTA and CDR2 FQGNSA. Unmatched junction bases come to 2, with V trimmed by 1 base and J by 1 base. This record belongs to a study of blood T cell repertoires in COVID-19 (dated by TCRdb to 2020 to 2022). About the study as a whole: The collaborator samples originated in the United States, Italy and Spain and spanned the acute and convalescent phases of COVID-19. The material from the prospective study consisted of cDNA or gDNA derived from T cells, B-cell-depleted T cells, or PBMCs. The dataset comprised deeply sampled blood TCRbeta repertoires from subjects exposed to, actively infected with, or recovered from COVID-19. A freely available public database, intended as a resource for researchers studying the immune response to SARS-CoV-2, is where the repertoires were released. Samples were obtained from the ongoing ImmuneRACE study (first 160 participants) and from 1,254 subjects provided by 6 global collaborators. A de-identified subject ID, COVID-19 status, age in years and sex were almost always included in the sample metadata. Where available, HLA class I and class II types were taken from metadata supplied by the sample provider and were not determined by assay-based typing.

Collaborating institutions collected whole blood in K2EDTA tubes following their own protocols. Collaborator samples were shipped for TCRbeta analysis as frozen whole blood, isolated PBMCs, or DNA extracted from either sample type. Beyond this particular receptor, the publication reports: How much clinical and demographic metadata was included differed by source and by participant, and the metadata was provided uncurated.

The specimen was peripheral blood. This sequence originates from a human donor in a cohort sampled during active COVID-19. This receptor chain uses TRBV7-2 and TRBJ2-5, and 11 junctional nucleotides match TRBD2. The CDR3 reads CASSLGSGGAQETQYF. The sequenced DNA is TGTGCCAGCAGCTTAGGTAGCGGGGGGGCCCAAGAGACCCAGTACTTC.